Following are 32 T cell receptor beta chains from one sample sequenced in a study of CD8 T cells in ankylosing spondylitis. TCRdb redid the calling of the 5' RACE reads with MiXCR, one entry per CDR3 protein. The table has approximately 42,000 distinct CDR3 sequences, approximately 3.6% seen once; the top ten hold over 3%. The source material was blood, either unsorted or a sorted T cell fraction (not recorded which). The source of these receptors is a female donor with ankylosing spondylitis or in good health (not recorded which).

This clonotype occurred many times. The chain couples TRBV9 to TRBJ1-4; D is unresolved. This CDR3 is built from 15 residues. In germline, CDR1 is SGDLS, CDR2 YYNGEE. Trimming removed 3 bases from V and 4 bases from J, with 13 bases in between. CDR3 protein: CASSAAAGFNEKLFF. Written as DNA, the CDR3 is TGTGCCAGCAGCGCGGCCGCAGGATTTAATGAAAAACTGTTTTTT. Full variable domain (outside the CDR3, taken from reference TRBV9 and TRBJ1-4): DSGVTQTPKHLITATGQRVTLRCSPRSGDLSVYWYQQSLDQGLQFLIQYYNGEERAKGNILERFSAQQFPDLHSELNLSSLELGDSALYFCASSAAAGFNEKLFFGSGTQLSVL.

This clonotype was found many times. DNA of the CDR3: TGTGCCAGCAGCTCAACCTTAGGCAACACTGAAGCTTTCTTT. Residues: CASSSTLGNTEAFF. This chain uses TRBV9 with TRBJ1-1; D unclear. The germline V gene encodes CDR1 SGDLS and CDR2 YYNGEE. V gave up 4 bases and J gave up 2 bases, with 12 bases separating them. The CDR3 has 14 residues.

This clonotype has a count of ten or more. This chain links TRBV9 with TRBJ2-5; D possibly corresponds to TRBD1 (5 bases). Germline V gives CDR1 SGDLS, CDR2 YYNGEE. The CDR3 consists of 13 residues. Trimming left V 4 bases short and J 1 base short, with 8 bases between. The CDR3 DNA reads as TGTGCCAGCAGCAGCAGGGTCCAAGAGACCCAGTACTTC. Protein: CASSSRVQETQYF.

The sample holds a few counts of this clonotype. The chain carries TRBV9 and TRBJ2-6; D may be TRBD1 (6 bases). The CDR3 is 19 amino acids. Deletions cut 0 bases from V and 1 base from J, with 17 bases between. Per the germline V gene, CDR1 is SGDLS and CDR2 is YYNGEE. The CDR3 nucleotides read TGTGCCAGCAGCGTAGCTACGTGGGGGCCAGGGTCTGGGGCCAACGTCCTGACTTTC. Its protein product is CASSVATWGPGSGANVLTF.

In its sample, this clonotype is medium-sized. The CDR3 DNA follows: TGTGCCAGCAGCGTCTCCGGGACATCCCTGGTGACCCAGTACTTC. Translating gives CASSVSGTSLVTQYF. The V and J genes are TRBV9 and TRBJ2-5; TRBD1 might be the D (6 bases). CDR3 length: 15 residues. CDR1 and CDR2 from the germline V gene are SGDLS and YYNGEE. Trimming stripped 2 bases from V and 7 bases from J, with 18 bases between. The full variable domain, in which reference TRBV9 and TRBJ2-5 provide the parts outside the CDR3, is DSGVTQTPKHLITATGQRVTLRCSPRSGDLSVYWYQQSLDQGLQFLIQYYNGEERAKGNILERFSAQQFPDLHSELNLSSLELGDSALYFCASSVSGTSLVTQYFGPGTRLLVL.

This clonotype is judged medium-sized (0.01 to 0.1%). This sequence joins TRBV9 and TRBJ1-2; D not certain. The CDR3 is made up of 12 amino acids. Trimming stripped 4 bases from V and 5 bases from J, with 9 bases between. Looked up from germline, CDR1 is SGDLS and CDR2 is YYNGEE. CDR3 residues: CASSPEGYGYTF. The DNA for the CDR3 is TGTGCCAGCAGCCCAGAAGGATATGGCTACACCTTC.

This clonotype was counted many times. The CDR3 bases are TGTGCCAGCAGCTCCCAAGGGCGGGAGCTGTTTTTT. This encodes CASSSQGRELFF. The chain carries TRBV9 and TRBJ2-2; D remains unclear. The V end was cut by 4 bases, the J end by 9 bases, with 10 bases between. CDR1 is SGDLS, CDR2 YYNGEE, per germline. This CDR3 region has 12 residues.

This rearrangement joins TRBV9 to TRBJ2-5, with unresolved D. Trimming took 3 bases from V and 4 from J, leaving 13 bases between them. The CDR3 loop spans 14 amino acids. In germline, CDR1 is SGDLS, CDR2 YYNGEE. CDR3 in amino acids: CASSESGLPETQYF. In nucleotides, the CDR3 is TGTGCCAGCAGCGAAAGTGGGTTACCAGAGACCCAGTACTTC.

This clonotype occurred many times. This rearrangement joins TRBV9 to TRBJ2-3; 9 bases agree with TRBD1. The CDR3 is 15 amino acids. Germline V gene sequence: CDR1 SGDLS, CDR2 YYNGEE. The V gene end was trimmed by 4 bases and the J gene end by 4 bases; junction bases not matched to a gene: 7. The CDR3 sequence: CASSKTTGGADTQYF. CDR3 in DNA: TGTGCCAGCAGCAAAACTACAGGGGGCGCAGATACGCAGTATTTT.

This clonotype has ten or more counts. The CDR3 loop reads CASSVDYGGQDGYTF. Written as DNA, the CDR3 is TGTGCCAGCAGCGTAGATTATGGGGGGCAAGATGGCTACACCTTC. The V and J genes are TRBV9 and TRBJ1-2; TRBD1 is a possible D gene (6 bases). Germline V lookup: CDR1 SGDLS, CDR2 YYNGEE. The ends were cut back, 0 bases at V and 6 bases at J, with 15 bases in the middle. This CDR3 contains 15 residues.

This clonotype has a count of ten or more. This chain joins TRBV9 and TRBJ2-1; TRBD2 aligns across 10 bases. This CDR3 comprises 18 residues. Germline loops: CDR1 SGDLS, CDR2 YYNGEE. Trimming at V came to 3 bases and at J to 4 bases, leaving 13 bases not matched to a gene. The CDR3: CASSARGSGGIRYNEQFF. The CDR3 coding sequence is TGTGCCAGCAGCGCCCGGGGTAGCGGGGGGATCAGGTACAATGAGCAGTTCTTC.

This clonotype occurred many times. V gene TRBV9 combines with J gene TRBJ2-7; D is undetermined. The germline CDR1 and CDR2 sequences are SGDLS and YYNGEE. V lost 0 bases and J lost 1, with 5 bases in between. The CDR3 has 13 residues. This chain's CDR3 is CASSVGSSYEQYF. CDR3 nucleotides: TGTGCCAGCAGCGTAGGAAGTTCCTACGAGCAGTACTTC. Looking up the rest from reference TRBV9 and TRBJ2-7 gives the full variable domain: DSGVTQTPKHLITATGQRVTLRCSPRSGDLSVYWYQQSLDQGLQFLIQYYNGEERAKGNILERFSAQQFPDLHSELNLSSLELGDSALYFCASSVGSSYEQYFGPGTRLTVT.

This clonotype was seen repeatedly, ten times or more. The chain links TRBV9 to TRBJ1-2; the D is unclear. The V gene lost 7 bases and the J gene lost 2 bases, with 15 bases spanning the gap. From germline, CDR1 is SGDLS and CDR2 YYNGEE. CDR3 length equals 14 residues. The CDR3 region is CASSSPPGNYGYTF. CDR3 bases: TGTGCCAGCTCCTCACCCCCGGGAAACTATGGCTACACCTTC.

By share, this clonotype ranks as medium-sized. The chain joins TRBV9 to TRBJ2-5; maybe TRBD2 (6 bases). The germline V gene has CDR1 SGDLS and CDR2 YYNGEE. Between the trimmed V and J ends, which lost 3 bases and 2 bases, there was a span of 14 bases. This CDR3 comprises 15 residues. The CDR3 coding sequence is TGTGCCAGCAGCGCGGGACTCCTTGCGCAAGAGACCCAGTACTTC. Encoded protein: CASSAGLLAQETQYF.

This clonotype was observed at least ten times. This chain connects TRBV9 to TRBJ2-1; the match to TRBD1 covers 11 bases. Looked up from germline, CDR1 is SGDLS and CDR2 is YYNGEE. The CDR3 is made up of 14 amino acids. Trimming took 4 bases from V and 9 from J; bases not matched to a gene: 6. Here the CDR3 DNA reads TGTGCCAGCAGCCGGGACAGGGGGATGACTGAGCAGTTCTTC. Residues: CASSRDRGMTEQFF. Variable domain in full (rest from reference TRBV9 and TRBJ2-1): DSGVTQTPKHLITATGQRVTLRCSPRSGDLSVYWYQQSLDQGLQFLIQYYNGEERAKGNILERFSAQQFPDLHSELNLSSLELGDSALYFCASSRDRGMTEQFFGPGTRLTVL.

This clonotype was observed at least ten times. This chain joins TRBV9 and TRBJ2-7; 9 nucleotides align to TRBD1. CDR1 and CDR2 from the germline V gene are SGDLS and YYNGEE. Trimming removed 3 bases from V and 5 bases from J; junction bases left unmatched: 6. This CDR3 has 14 amino acids. CDR3 region: CASSETTGGDEQYF. In nucleotides, the CDR3 is TGTGCCAGCAGCGAGACGACAGGGGGGGACGAGCAGTACTTC.

There are many counts of this clonotype. The chain couples TRBV9 to TRBJ2-7; 7 nucleotides align to TRBD2. CDR3 length: 14 amino acids. The J segment lost 4 bases and the V segment lost 4 bases, leaving 8 bases of the junction unmatched. Germline V gives CDR1 SGDLS, CDR2 YYNGEE. The chain's CDR3 is CASSPRSGGYEQYF. The DNA for the CDR3 is TGTGCCAGCAGCCCCCGCTCGGGGGGATACGAGCAGTACTTC.

This clonotype is medium-sized (0.01 to 0.1%) by share. The gene calls are TRBV9 and TRBJ1-2, with D unclear. Germline assignment: CDR1 SGDLS and CDR2 YYNGEE. V lost 0 bases, J lost 7 bases, and 10 bases lay in between. CDR3 size: 13 residues. The CDR3 reads CASSVDSMVGYTF. CDR3 sequence (DNA): TGTGCCAGCAGCGTAGACTCAATGGTTGGCTACACCTTC.

This clonotype came up a few times. The chain links TRBV9 to TRBJ2-2; 11 bases map to TRBD2. CDR1 SGDLS and CDR2 YYNGEE come from the germline V gene. With 4 bases clipped from V and 7 bases from J, the junction kept 15 bases outside the gene matches. The CDR3 loop spans 18 amino acids. CDR3 sequence (DNA): TGTGCCAGCAGCCCTTCTCTAGCGGGGGGCCCTCCTTTCGGGGAGCTGTTTTTT. It is translated as CASSPSLAGGPPFGELFF. Using reference TRBV9 and TRBJ2-2 for the parts outside the CDR3, the full variable domain is DSGVTQTPKHLITATGQRVTLRCSPRSGDLSVYWYQQSLDQGLQFLIQYYNGEERAKGNILERFSAQQFPDLHSELNLSSLELGDSALYFCASSPSLAGGPPFGELFFGEGSRLTVL.

There are many counts of this clonotype. The genes are TRBV9 and TRBJ2-1, with TRBD2 as a possible D gene (5 bases). Between the trimmed V and J ends, which lost 3 bases and 5 bases, there was a span of 15 bases. Germline lookup yields CDR1 SGDLS and CDR2 YYNGEE. The CDR3 covers 15 residues. The CDR3: CASSGVGRVNNEQFF. CDR3 DNA sequence: TGTGCCAGCAGCGGGGTTGGGCGGGTAAACAATGAGCAGTTCTTC.

This clonotype was counted at least ten times. The rearrangement links TRBV9 to TRBJ2-3, with 7 bases aligning to TRBD1. CDR3 size: 14 residues. V dropped 2 bases and J dropped 4; count of bases not matched to a gene: 4. Germline values: CDR1 SGDLS, CDR2 YYNGEE. The CDR3 sequence is CASSVRGQADTQYF. The CDR3, as DNA: TGTGCCAGCAGCGTGAGGGGGCAGGCAGATACGCAGTATTTT.

At least ten counts were recorded for this clonotype. V gene TRBV9 combines with J gene TRBJ2-7; no reliable D call. Germline V gives CDR1 SGDLS, CDR2 YYNGEE. The CDR3 totals 13 residues. V lost 0 bases to trimming and J lost 5 bases, with 9 bases between them. The CDR3 nucleotides are TGTGCCAGCAGCGTAGGAGCTCCCGACGAGCAGTACTTC. It encodes CASSVGAPDEQYF.

The table lists this clonotype with many counts. The genes are TRBV9 and TRBJ2-5, with 13 positions matching TRBD2. The J segment lost 1 base and the V segment lost 0 bases, leaving 6 bases of the junction unmatched. The germline V gene has CDR1 SGDLS and CDR2 YYNGEE. The CDR3 sequence is 18 residues long. CDR3 DNA: TGTGCCAGCAGCGTAGCGGGACTAGCGGGGCCCCTCCAAGAGACCCAGTACTTC. Translation: CASSVAGLAGPLQETQYF.

This clonotype was found many times. The chain uses TRBV9 and TRBJ2-1; D is unclear. The germline V gene has CDR1 SGDLS and CDR2 YYNGEE. Trimming shortened V by 3 bases and J by 6 bases, and 7 bases separated the two germline ends. CDR3 length equals 12 residues. DNA of the CDR3: TGTGCCAGCAGCGCCCAGTTCAATGAGCAGTTCTTC. This gives the protein CASSAQFNEQFF. Together with reference TRBV9 and TRBJ2-1, the CDR3 gives the full variable domain: DSGVTQTPKHLITATGQRVTLRCSPRSGDLSVYWYQQSLDQGLQFLIQYYNGEERAKGNILERFSAQQFPDLHSELNLSSLELGDSALYFCASSAQFNEQFFGPGTRLTVL.

This clonotype was seen many times. The V gene is TRBV9, the J gene TRBJ2-2; TRBD2 matches at 10 bases. This CDR3 has 15 amino acids. Germline lookup yields CDR1 SGDLS and CDR2 YYNGEE. The V and J ends lost 5 bases and 8 bases, in that order; junction bases with no gene match: 9. The CDR3 protein is CASRLSGGAEGELFF. CDR3 coding DNA: TGTGCCAGCAGACTAAGCGGGGGGGCTGAAGGGGAGCTGTTTTTT.

This clonotype is termed medium-sized. The chain joins TRBV9 to TRBJ1-3, with TRBD1 matching over 7 bases. V was pared by 0 bases and J by 1 base, with 1 base of the junction left unmatched. Germline values: CDR1 SGDLS, CDR2 YYNGEE. The CDR3 has 15 amino acids. CDR3 region: CASSVEGASGNTIYF. In DNA, the CDR3 is TGTGCCAGCAGCGTAGAGGGGGCTTCTGGAAACACCATATATTTT.

This clonotype has ten or more counts. The chain recombines TRBV9 with TRBJ2-7; D gene uncertain. The germline V gene encodes CDR1 SGDLS and CDR2 YYNGEE. The CDR3 has 14 residues. With 4 bases removed from V and 7 bases from J, the gap between germline ends came to 18 bases. CDR3 DNA sequence: TGTGCCAGCAGCCCTTCGGGTCGAATGGGAGAGCAGTACTTC. As protein: CASSPSGRMGEQYF.

This clonotype was found many times. V is TRBV9 and J is TRBJ2-1; 7 bases agree with TRBD2. The CDR3 has 19 amino acids. Germline lookup yields CDR1 SGDLS and CDR2 YYNGEE. The V segment lost 0 bases and the J segment 2 bases; nucleotides outside the gene matches: 14. In DNA form, the CDR3 reads TGTGCCAGCAGCGTAGGGGCAGGGAGGGAGGATACAACCTACAATGAGCAGTTCTTC. Translated: CASSVGAGREDTTYNEQFF. The full variable domain, its missing parts supplied by reference TRBV9 and TRBJ2-1, is DSGVTQTPKHLITATGQRVTLRCSPRSGDLSVYWYQQSLDQGLQFLIQYYNGEERAKGNILERFSAQQFPDLHSELNLSSLELGDSALYFCASSVGAGREDTTYNEQFFGPGTRLTVL.

This clonotype has at least ten counts. The J gene is TRBJ1-6, the V gene TRBV9, with D uncertain. V was trimmed by 7 bases and J by 0 bases, leaving 14 bases between them. This CDR3 region has 16 residues. The germline gives CDR1 SGDLS, CDR2 YYNGEE. CDR3 in DNA: TGTGCCAGCGGGAGGACGGCCAGCTCCTATAATTCACCCCTCCACTTT. This sequence encodes CASGRTASSYNSPLHF. Complete variable domain (other parts from reference TRBV9 and TRBJ1-6): DSGVTQTPKHLITATGQRVTLRCSPRSGDLSVYWYQQSLDQGLQFLIQYYNGEERAKGNILERFSAQQFPDLHSELNLSSLELGDSALYFCASGRTASSYNSPLHFGNGTRLTVT.

The V gene is TRBV9, the J gene TRBJ2-7, with D possibly TRBD1 on 6 matching bases. The CDR3 runs 16 residues. CDR1 and CDR2 from the germline V gene are SGDLS and YYNGEE. Trimming removed 4 bases at V and 2 bases at J, with 19 bases between. This CDR3 is CASSPQFGTTPYEQYF. Here the CDR3 DNA reads TGTGCCAGCAGCCCCCAGTTCGGGACAACTCCCTACGAGCAGTACTTC.

This clonotype was seen repeatedly, ten times or more. The chain carries TRBV29-1 and TRBJ2-3, with D perhaps given as TRBD1 or TRBD2 (6 bases each). The CDR3 loop spans 16 amino acids. The ends were cut back, 2 bases at V and 0 bases at J, with 15 bases in the middle. The germline V gene has CDR1 SQVTM and CDR2 ANQGSEA. The CDR3 region has the DNA TGCAGCGTTGAATATGTGGGGGGCCTGAGCACAGATACGCAGTATTTT. Its protein product is CSVEYVGGLSTDTQYF.

This clonotype was recorded many times. The rearrangement links TRBV9 to TRBJ1-1, with D unclear. The CDR3 contains 15 residues. Germline assignment: CDR1 SGDLS and CDR2 YYNGEE. Trimming took off 0 bases at V and 4 bases at J, with 13 bases between the two ends. The CDR3 loop reads CASSVGAHAGTEAFF. The DNA of the CDR3 is TGTGCCAGCAGCGTAGGTGCCCATGCCGGCACTGAAGCTTTCTTT.